This TCR beta chain was obtained from a study of blood T cell repertoires in COVID-19. About the research overall: Acute and convalescent COVID-19 specimens originated in the United States, Italy and Spain. Sample material is recorded as cDNA or gDNA derived from T cells, B-cell-depleted T cells, or PBMCs.

TCRdb keeps only in-frame clones here, not all; method: immunoSEQ multiplex PCR. The sample holds just over 350,000 clones, more than 75% seen once. Trimming removed 5 bases from V and 4 bases from J, with 12 bases in between. This CDR3 region has 15 residues. Germline CDR1 MNHEY, CDR2 SMNVEV (reference sequence). This clone was found once. Adults between about 18 and 95 years of age took part from approximately 24 US areas. In assigning cohorts, the study relied on participant-reported clinical history. This receptor was obtained from a woman in her 30s who had recovered from COVID-19. The sequenced sample consisted of PBMCs or T cells enriched from blood (not recorded which). V and J are TRBV27 and TRBJ1-6, with D possibly matching TRBD1 (6 bases). CDR3 region: CASSPNREYNSPLHF. The CDR3 bases are TGTGCCAGCAGTCCCAACAGGGAATATAATTCACCCCTCCACTTT.